The 21 T cell receptor beta chains in this list originate from one sample, sequenced in a study of blood T cell repertoires in COVID-19. The method was immunoSEQ multiplex PCR; TCRdb's version includes in-frame clones alone and lacks a portion of them. This sample has under 140,000 clones, with about 72% found just once. Sequencing was done on a sample of peripheral blood. These receptors all stem from a woman aged 60-75 years with acute or convalescent COVID-19.

For the CDR3, the DNA is TGCGCCAGCAGCCCTGGACAGGGGGCTAAAGGAAACACCATATATTTT. This encodes CASSPGQGAKGNTIYF. This chain uses TRBV5-1 with TRBJ1-3, with 11 bases that match TRBD1. CDR3 length equals 16 residues. V gave up 4 bases and J gave up 4 bases; unmatched junction bases: 7. CDR1 is SGHRS, CDR2 YFSETQ, per germline. The full variable domain, its missing parts supplied by reference TRBV5-1 and TRBJ1-3, is KAGVTQTPRYLIKTRGQQVTLSCSPISGHRSVSWYQQTPGQGLQFLFEYFSETQRNKGNFPGRFSGRQFSNSRSEMNVSTLELGDSALYLCASSPGQGAKGNTIYFGEGSWLTVV.

The CDR3 protein is CASSPPADTHYGYTF. In nucleotides, the CDR3 is TGTGCCAGCAGCCCCCCGGCGGACACCCACTATGGCTACACCTTC. V gene TRBV9 combines with J gene TRBJ1-2; D is possibly TRBD1 (5 bases). The CDR3 is 15 residues long. The V gene lost 4 bases and the J gene lost 3 bases, with 16 bases spanning the gap. The germline V gene has CDR1 SGDLS and CDR2 YYNGEE.

The CDR3 here is CASSIFTGDRAQYF. CDR3 DNA: TGTGCCAGTAGTATCTTTACGGGTGACCGGGCGCAGTATTTT. The chain joins TRBV19 to TRBJ2-3, with D unclear. Germline lookup yields CDR1 LNHDA and CDR2 SQIVND (reference sequence). The CDR3 is 14 amino acids. V was pared by 3 bases and J by 10 bases, with 17 bases between.

This chain connects TRBV7-3 to TRBJ1-1; TRBD1 aligns across 7 bases. From germline, CDR1 is SGHTA and CDR2 FQGTGA. V shed 5 bases and J 4 bases; nucleotides not matched to a gene: 4. The length of the CDR3 is 13 residues. CDR3 sequence (DNA): TGTGCCAGCAGCGTAGACAGGGTCACTGAAGCTTTCTTT. As protein: CASSVDRVTEAFF.

The chain couples TRBV24-1 to TRBJ1-5, with a possible D match to TRBD1 (6 bases). This CDR3 region has 14 residues. Germline lookup yields CDR1 KGHDR and CDR2 SFDVKD. V lost 5 bases to trimming and J lost 4 bases, with 11 bases between them. The DNA for the CDR3 is TGTGCCACCAGTGGAGGGACACCAAATCAGCCCCAGCATTTT. Translation: CATSGGTPNQPQHF.

The chain combines TRBV7-2 with TRBJ2-3; 7 nucleotides align to TRBD1. The CDR3 covers 16 residues. CDR1 SGHTA and CDR2 FQGNSA come from the germline V gene. The V segment lost 5 bases and the J segment 4 bases; nucleotides outside the gene matches: 12. CDR3 DNA sequence: TGTGCCAGCAGCACCTTTGGGACAGCGATCCCAGATACGCAGTATTTT. Translating it yields CASSTFGTAIPDTQYF.

V usage is TRBV7-6 and J usage is TRBJ2-6; TRBD1 aligns across 11 bases. CDR3 length equals 17 residues. From germline, CDR1 is SGHVS and CDR2 FNYEAQ. J lost 4 bases, V lost 6 bases, and 8 bases had no gene match. CDR3 DNA sequence: TGTGCCAGCAGACCCGGGACAGGGGGGAACGGGGCCAACGTCCTGACTTTC. Protein product: CASRPGTGGNGANVLTF.

The genes are TRBV2 and TRBJ1-2, with TRBD1 as a possible D gene (5 bases). CDR1 and CDR2 (germline): SNHLY, FYNNEI. CDR3 length: 13 amino acids. Trimming shortened V by 10 bases and J by 7 bases, and 19 bases separated the two germline ends. CDR3 region: CANSGRRGSGYTF. CDR3 DNA sequence: TGTGCCAACTCGGGACGGCGGGGCTCTGGCTACACCTTC. The full variable domain, completed using reference TRBV2 and TRBJ1-2, is EPEVTQTPSHQVTQMGQEVILRCVPISNHLYFYWYRQILGQKVEFLVSFYNNEISEKSEIFDDQFSVERPDGSNFTLKIRSTKLEDSAMYFCANSGRRGSGYTFGSGTRLTVV.

This clone was recorded at least ten times. The rearrangement joins TRBV7-3 to TRBJ2-1, with TRBD2 matching 8 bases. The CDR3 sequence is 15 residues long. CDR1 and CDR2 (germline): SGHTA, FQGTGA. V was pared by 5 bases and J by 1 base, with 4 bases of the junction left unmatched. The DNA of the CDR3 is TGTGCCAGCAGCGTTACTAGCGGATCCTACAATGAGCAGTTCTTC. This encodes CASSVTSGSYNEQFF.

The rearrangement uses TRBV28 and TRBJ1-1; D might be TRBD1 (5 bases). CDR1 MDHEN and CDR2 SYDVKM come from the germline V gene. This CDR3 is built from 13 residues. With 10 bases removed from V and 1 base from J, the gap between germline ends came to 13 bases. The CDR3 sequence is CATTPGGNTEAFF. For the CDR3, the DNA is TGTGCCACCACACCGGGGGGGAACACTGAAGCTTTCTTT.

The V gene is TRBV4-1, the J gene TRBJ1-2; D gene uncertain. The germline V gene has CDR1 MGHRA and CDR2 YSYEKL. This CDR3 contains 17 residues. The V and J ends lost 0 bases and 5 bases respectively, with 19 bases between them. The CDR3 reads CASSQEGSAGNLYGYTF. The CDR3 DNA sequence: TGCGCCAGCAGCCAAGAAGGGTCGGCCGGGAATCTGTATGGCTACACCTTC.

The chain uses TRBV27 and TRBJ2-7; D is possibly TRBD1 (6 bases). The CDR3 contains 13 residues. The germline CDR1 and CDR2 sequences are MNHEY and SMNVEV (reference sequence). The V and J ends lost 7 bases and 3 bases respectively, with 13 bases between them. This chain's CDR3 is CASTGTSIYEQYF. DNA of the CDR3: TGTGCCAGCACCGGGACATCGATCTACGAGCAGTACTTC.

This clone was observed a few times. The chain carries TRBV3-1 (or the pseudogene TRBV3-2) and TRBJ1-2, with D perhaps TRBD1 (6 bases). Germline V gene data show CDR1 as LGHDT and CDR2 as YNNKEL (reference sequence). This CDR3 comprises 14 residues. Trimming cost V 1 base and J 4 bases, with 10 bases left between them. CDR3 in DNA: TGTGCCAGCAGCCAAGTTCGGGGGGCCTATGGCTACACCTTC. Protein product: CASSQVRGAYGYTF.

CDR3: CASSQDPVSNQPQHF. CDR3 coding DNA: TGTGCCAGCAGCCAAGATCCGGTTAGCAATCAGCCCCAGCATTTT. The chain combines TRBV3-1 (or the pseudogene TRBV3-2) with TRBJ1-5; no firm D call. This CDR3 is built from 15 residues. Germline lookup yields CDR1 LGHDT and CDR2 YNNKEL (reference sequence). Trimming pared 0 bases from V and 0 bases from J, leaving 6 bases between.

The genes are TRBV6-6 and TRBJ2-2, with 11 positions matching TRBD1. This CDR3 spans 15 amino acids. J was trimmed by 7 bases and V by 4 bases; bases with no gene match: 5. CDR1 and CDR2 (germline): MNHNY, SVGAGI (reference sequence). CDR3 nucleotides: TGTGCCAGCAGTTGGGACAGGGGGACGGGCGGGGAGCTGTTTTTT. This sequence encodes CASSWDRGTGGELFF.

This clone was observed a few times. The V call is TRBV10-2, the J call TRBJ1-5, with 9 bases fitting TRBD1. J gave up 3 bases and V 5 bases, and 11 bases lay outside the gene matches. From germline, CDR1 is WSHSY and CDR2 SAAADI. The CDR3 has 17 amino acids. CDR3 sequence (DNA): TGCGCCAGCAGTCCGGGCCCACAGGGGGCGGTCAATCAGCCCCAGCATTTT. Encoded protein: CASSPGPQGAVNQPQHF.

Comment on this clone: An end of the junction does not agree with germline; a read error may underlie this. V usage is TRBV7-9 and J usage is TRBJ1-4; a weak D match, TRBD1 (6 bases). Germline lookup yields CDR1 SEHNR and CDR2 FQNEAQ (reference sequence). The CDR3 is 12 amino acids. CDR3 sequence (DNA): TGTGCCAGCAGCTTAGTTTCAGGGGCCCAGCGTTTT. Translated, it gives CASSLVSGAQRF. Filled out from reference TRBV7-9 and TRBJ1-4, the complete variable domain reads DTGVSQNPRHKITKRGQNVTFRCDPISEHNRLYWYRQTLGQGPEFLTYFQNEAQLEKSRLLSDRFSAERPKGSFSTLEIQRTEQGDSAMYLCASSLVSGAQRFGSGTQLSVL.

V is TRBV29-1 and J is TRBJ2-3; TRBD2 aligns across 14 bases. J was trimmed by 2 bases and V by 2 bases; bases with no gene match: 12. Germline assignment: CDR1 SQVTM and CDR2 ANQGSEA. The CDR3 is 19 residues long. The CDR3 coding sequence is TGCAGCGTTGAATTTTGGACTAGCGGGGGGCCCGAACTCACAGATACGCAGTATTTT. Translating gives CSVEFWTSGGPELTDTQYF.

CDR3 nucleotides: TGCGCCAGCAGCCAAGAAGGACCGGGATCCTATGAAAAACTGTTTTTT. Translation gives CASSQEGPGSYEKLFF. The V and J genes are TRBV4-3 and TRBJ1-4; no clear D. Trimming cost V 0 bases and J 6 bases, with 14 bases left between them. Per germline, CDR1 LGHNA and CDR2 YSLEER. There are 16 residues in the CDR3.

This rearrangement joins TRBV12-3 or TRBV12-4 to TRBJ1-3, with D perhaps TRBD1 (5 bases). V lost 11 bases and J 8 bases, leaving 13 bases between the germline ends. The CDR3 is made up of 11 amino acids. CDR3 in amino acids: CADQGFDTIYF. The CDR3 nucleotides are TGTGCCGACCAGGGTTTTGACACCATATATTTT.

The chain uses TRBV28 and TRBJ2-4, with TRBD1 as a possible D gene (5 bases). Germline lookup yields CDR1 MDHEN and CDR2 SYDVKM. Trimming took off 3 bases at V and 0 bases at J, with 9 bases between the two ends. The CDR3 sequence is 15 residues long. The CDR3 loop reads CASSFAQGAKNIQYF. CDR3 bases: TGTGCCAGCAGTTTCGCTCAGGGAGCCAAAAACATTCAGTACTTC.